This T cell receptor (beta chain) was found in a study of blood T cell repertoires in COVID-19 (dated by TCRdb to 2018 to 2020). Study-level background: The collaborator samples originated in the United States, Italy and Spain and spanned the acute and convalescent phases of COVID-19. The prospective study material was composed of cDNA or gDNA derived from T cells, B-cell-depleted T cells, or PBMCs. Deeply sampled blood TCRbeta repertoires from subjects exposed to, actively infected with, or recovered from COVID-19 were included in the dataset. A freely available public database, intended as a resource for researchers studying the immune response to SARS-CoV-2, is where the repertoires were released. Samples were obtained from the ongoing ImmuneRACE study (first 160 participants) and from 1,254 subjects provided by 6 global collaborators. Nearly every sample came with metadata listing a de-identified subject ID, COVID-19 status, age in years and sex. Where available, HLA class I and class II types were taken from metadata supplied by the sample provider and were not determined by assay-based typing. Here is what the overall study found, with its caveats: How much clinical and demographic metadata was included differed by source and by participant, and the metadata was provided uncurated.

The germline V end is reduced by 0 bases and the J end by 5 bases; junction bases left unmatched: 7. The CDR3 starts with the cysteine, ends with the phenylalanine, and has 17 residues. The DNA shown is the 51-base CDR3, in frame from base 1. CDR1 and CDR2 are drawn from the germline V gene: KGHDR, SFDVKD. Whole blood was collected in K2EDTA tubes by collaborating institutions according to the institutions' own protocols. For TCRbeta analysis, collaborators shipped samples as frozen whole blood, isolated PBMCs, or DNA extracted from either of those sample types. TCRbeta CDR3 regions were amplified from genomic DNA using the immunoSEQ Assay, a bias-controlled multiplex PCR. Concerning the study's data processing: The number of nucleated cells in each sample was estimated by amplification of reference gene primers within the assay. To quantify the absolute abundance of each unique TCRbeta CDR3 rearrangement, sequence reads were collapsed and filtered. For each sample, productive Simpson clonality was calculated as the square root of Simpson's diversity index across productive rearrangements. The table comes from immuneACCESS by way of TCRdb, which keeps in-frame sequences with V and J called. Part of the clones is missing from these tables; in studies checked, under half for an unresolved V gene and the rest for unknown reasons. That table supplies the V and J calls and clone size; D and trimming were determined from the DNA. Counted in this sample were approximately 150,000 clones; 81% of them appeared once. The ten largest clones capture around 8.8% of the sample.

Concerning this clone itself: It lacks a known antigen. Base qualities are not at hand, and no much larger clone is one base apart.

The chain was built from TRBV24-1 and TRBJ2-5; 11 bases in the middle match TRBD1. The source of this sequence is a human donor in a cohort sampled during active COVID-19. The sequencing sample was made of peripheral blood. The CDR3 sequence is CATSDLPRTGGRETQYF. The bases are TGTGCCACCAGTGATTTGCCGAGGACAGGGGGCCGTGAGACCCAGTACTTC.